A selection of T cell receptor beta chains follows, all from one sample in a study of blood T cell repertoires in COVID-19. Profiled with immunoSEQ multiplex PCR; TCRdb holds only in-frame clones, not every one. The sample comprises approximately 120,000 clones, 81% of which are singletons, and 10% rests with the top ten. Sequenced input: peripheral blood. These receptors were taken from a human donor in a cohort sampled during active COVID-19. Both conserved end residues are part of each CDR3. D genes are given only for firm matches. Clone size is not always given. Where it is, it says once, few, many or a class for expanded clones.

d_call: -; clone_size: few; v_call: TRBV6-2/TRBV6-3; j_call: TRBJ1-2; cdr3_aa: CASSYLDGEHYGYTF; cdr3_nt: TGTGCCAGCAGTTACCTCGATGGGGAGCACTATGGCTACACCTTC
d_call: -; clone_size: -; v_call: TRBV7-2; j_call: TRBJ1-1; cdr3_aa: CASSLAPGAGEAFF; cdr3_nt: TGTGCCAGCAGCTTAGCGCCGGGAGCGGGTGAAGCTTTCTTT
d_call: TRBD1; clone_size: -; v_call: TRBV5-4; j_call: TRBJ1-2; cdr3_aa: CASSPSTDRADGYTF; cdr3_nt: TGTGCCAGCAGCCCTTCAACGGACAGGGCTGATGGCTACACCTTC
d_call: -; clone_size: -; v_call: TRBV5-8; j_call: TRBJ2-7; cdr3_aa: CASSLAPLYEQYF; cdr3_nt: TGTGCCAGCAGCTTGGCCCCCCTCTACGAGCAGTACTTC
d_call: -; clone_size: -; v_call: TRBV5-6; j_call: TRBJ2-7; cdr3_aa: CASSLASSYEQYF; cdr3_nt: TGTGCCAGCAGCTTGGCTTCGTCCTACGAGCAGTACTTC
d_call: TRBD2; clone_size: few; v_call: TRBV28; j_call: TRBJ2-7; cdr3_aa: CASTLSIEGGGLAISYEQYF; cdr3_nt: TGTGCCAGCACCCTATCGATCGAAGGGGGGGGACTAGCGATCTCCTACGAGCAGTACTTC
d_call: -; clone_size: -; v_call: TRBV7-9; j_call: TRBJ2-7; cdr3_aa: CASTPDRIPYEQYF; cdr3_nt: TGTGCCAGCACCCCCGACAGGATTCCTTACGAGCAGTACTTC
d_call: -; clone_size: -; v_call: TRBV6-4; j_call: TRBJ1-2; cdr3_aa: CASSPEGGRQGGYTF; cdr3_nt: TGTGCCAGCAGCCCCGAGGGGGGGCGCCAAGGTGGCTACACCTTC
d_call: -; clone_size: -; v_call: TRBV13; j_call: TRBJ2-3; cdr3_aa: CASSPVLGTDTQYF; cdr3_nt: TGTGCCAGCAGCCCAGTTCTGGGCACAGATACGCAGTATTTT
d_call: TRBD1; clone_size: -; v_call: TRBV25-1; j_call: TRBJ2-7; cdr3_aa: CASSVRTGVHEQYF; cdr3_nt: TGTGCCAGCAGTGTCCGGACAGGGGTACACGAGCAGTACTTC
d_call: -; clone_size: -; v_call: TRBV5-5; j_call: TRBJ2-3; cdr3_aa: CASNREMSTDTQYF; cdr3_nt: TGTGCCAGCAACAGGGAAATGAGCACAGATACGCAGTATTTT
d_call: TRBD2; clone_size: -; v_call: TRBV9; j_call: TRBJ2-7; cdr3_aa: CASSVVGLAETYEQYF; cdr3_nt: TGTGCCAGCAGCGTAGTGGGACTAGCGGAAACCTACGAGCAGTACTTC
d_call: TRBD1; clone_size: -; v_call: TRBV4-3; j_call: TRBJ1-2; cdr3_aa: CASSQDFPGGYYGYTF; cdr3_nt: TGCGCCAGCAGCCAAGATTTTCCAGGGGGCTACTATGGCTACACCTTC
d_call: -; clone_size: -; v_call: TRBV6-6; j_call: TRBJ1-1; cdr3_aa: CASRHRAGDTEAFF; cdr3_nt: TGTGCCAGCAGACACAGGGCTGGGGACACTGAAGCTTTCTTT
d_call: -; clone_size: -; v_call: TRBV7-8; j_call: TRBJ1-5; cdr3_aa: CASSLGEGTRNQPQHF; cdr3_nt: TGTGCCAGCAGCTTAGGGGAGGGGACGCGCAATCAGCCCCAGCATTTT
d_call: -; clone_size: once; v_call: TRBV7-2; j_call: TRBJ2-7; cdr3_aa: CASSLGLYLKRYEQYF; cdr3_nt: TGTGCCAGCAGCTTAGGGTTGTACTTGAAACGATACGAGCAGTACTTC
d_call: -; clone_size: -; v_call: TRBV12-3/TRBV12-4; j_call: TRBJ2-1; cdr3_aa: CASSFGPEQFF; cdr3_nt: TGTGCCAGCAGTTTCGGTCCTGAGCAGTTCTTC